This T cell receptor beta chain was found in a study of response to subunit inactivated influenza vaccine. Germline V gene sequence: CDR1 MNHEY, CDR2 SVGAGI. V lost 2 bases to trimming and J lost 7 bases, with 17 bases between them. The CDR3 length is 15 residues. Overall study results and limits: Each seasonal influenza vaccination recruits few new T cells, the authors suggested.

TCRdb fed the RT-PCR reads into MiXCR, producing one record per CDR3 protein. Here the sample spans about 780,000 distinct CDR3 sequences, 18% being singletons. On this clonotype itself: The antigen is unknown.

The sequence was obtained from a middle-aged man who received an inactivated influenza vaccine. The chain is built from TRBV6-5 and TRBJ2-5, with D perhaps TRBD2 (6 bases). This sample comprised PBMCs from blood, obtained less than 6 days after vaccination. The CDR3 sequence: CASSYLLGGGVTQYF. The DNA for the CDR3 is TGTGCCAGCAGTTACCTACTGGGGGGAGGTGTGACCCAGTACTTC.